Below are 19 T cell receptor beta chains sequenced from a single sample in a study of cytomegalovirus exposure and HLA in healthy donors. The PCR used 60 Vbeta and 13 Jbeta primers. The protocol was immunoSEQ multiplex PCR, while the TCRdb copy is restricted to in-frame clones and leaves out a portion. The table lists around 190,000 clones, 60% to 80% of them singletons. Material for sequencing was PBMCs. Source of these receptors: a woman in her 30s in good health and CMV-seropositive.

This clone was counted only a few times. This chain uses TRBV28 with TRBJ2-2; 8 positions match TRBD2. CDR1 and CDR2 from the germline V gene are MDHEN and SYDVKM. The CDR3 spans 15 residues. The V gene end was trimmed by 2 bases and the J gene end by 6 bases; junction bases not matched to a gene: 5. The CDR3 spells CASSLDGRDAGELFF. CDR3 sequence (DNA): TGTGCCAGCAGTTTAGACGGGAGGGATGCCGGGGAGCTGTTTTTT.

V is TRBV27 and J is TRBJ2-5; 16 bases map to TRBD2. V lost 5 bases, J lost 5 bases, and 5 bases stayed unmatched. This CDR3 comprises 16 residues. Germline loops: CDR1 MNHEY, CDR2 SMNVEV (reference sequence). The CDR3 loop is CASSAGTSGRGETQYF. The CDR3 DNA is TGTGCCAGCAGTGCTGGGACTAGCGGGAGGGGCGAGACCCAGTACTTC.

The J gene is TRBJ1-5, the V gene TRBV2, with D tentatively TRBD1 (5 bases). The CDR3 contains 15 residues. V was trimmed by 1 base and J by 5 bases, leaving 12 bases between them. Germline V gene sequence: CDR1 SNHLY, CDR2 FYNNEI. The CDR3, as DNA: TGTGCCAGCAGTGAAGGGCAGGGTAAATATCAGCCCCAGCATTTT. It is translated as CASSEGQGKYQPQHF.

This clone was seen a few times. The V call is TRBV2, the J call TRBJ2-2; D is unclear. CDR1 is SNHLY and CDR2 is FYNNEI in the germline V gene. CDR3 length: 12 amino acids. The ends were cut back, 3 bases at V and 6 bases at J, with 5 bases in the middle. This chain's CDR3 is CASSDIPGELFF. The CDR3 bases are TGTGCCAGCAGTGACATCCCCGGGGAGCTGTTTTTT.

The V and J genes are TRBV28 and TRBJ2-3; weak D call: TRBD2 (6 bases). Between the trimmed V and J ends, which lost 5 bases and 0 bases, there was a span of 15 bases. Germline-derived CDR1 and CDR2 are MDHEN and SYDVKM. The CDR3 totals 16 residues. This CDR3 is CASSPLALTSTDTQYF. The CDR3 DNA sequence: TGTGCCAGCAGTCCTCTAGCGCTTACTAGCACAGATACGCAGTATTTT.

This chain uses TRBV5-4 with TRBJ2-2; D may be TRBD2 (6 bases). The V end was cut by 4 bases, the J end by 5 bases, with 15 bases between. The CDR3 sequence is 15 residues long. Germline V gene data show CDR1 as SGHNT and CDR2 as YYREEE (reference sequence). The CDR3 DNA reads TGTGCCAGCAGCCCTTGGGGGAGCGGGACCGGGGAGCTGTTTTTT. This codes for CASSPWGSGTGELFF.

The rearrangement uses TRBV7-2 and TRBJ2-1, with TRBD1 matching over 8 bases. The length of the CDR3 is 17 residues. The V gene end was trimmed by 5 bases and the J gene end by 7 bases; junction bases not matched to a gene: 16. The germline gives CDR1 SGHTA, CDR2 FQGNSA. Here the CDR3 reads CASSGIGQGGTINEQFF. The CDR3 nucleotides read TGTGCCAGCAGCGGGATCGGACAGGGCGGAACGATTAATGAGCAGTTCTTC.

This clone was counted only a few times. The chain is built from TRBV27 and TRBJ1-1; unclear D gene. Per germline, CDR1 MNHEY and CDR2 SMNVEV (reference sequence). The CDR3 sequence is 13 residues long. V was clipped by 2 bases and J by 0 bases, with 4 bases between them. CDR3 DNA sequence: TGTGCCAGCAGTTTACAGGTGAACACTGAAGCTTTCTTT. It translates to CASSLQVNTEAFF.

In regard to this clone: A read error may account for a junction end that differs from germline. The V and J genes are TRBV5-1 and TRBJ2-3; TRBD2 aligns across 8 bases. The CDR3 extends over 14 amino acids. Germline assignment: CDR1 SGHRS and CDR2 YFSETQ. CDR3: CASKTSAGTDAQYF. In nucleotides, the CDR3 is TGCGCCAGCAAGACTAGCGCCGGCACAGATGCGCAGTATTTT. The full variable domain, rest sourced from reference TRBV5-1 and TRBJ2-3, is KAGVTQTPRYLIKTRGQQVTLSCSPISGHRSVSWYQQTPGQGLQFLFEYFSETQRNKGNFPGRFSGRQFSNSRSEMNVSTLELGDSALYLCASKTSAGTDAQYFGPGTRLTVL.

The chain employs TRBV28 and TRBJ2-1; no reliable D call. The germline gives CDR1 MDHEN, CDR2 SYDVKM. The V end lost 5 bases, the J end lost 6 bases, and 14 bases lay between the germline ends. The CDR3 totals 14 residues. The CDR3 DNA reads TGTGCCAGCAGTCGATTGAATAGCCCCAATGAGCAGTTCTTC. It is translated as CASSRLNSPNEQFF. Together with reference TRBV28 and TRBJ2-1, the CDR3 gives the full variable domain: DVKVTQSSRYLVKRTGEKVFLECVQDMDHENMFWYRQDPGLGLRLIYFSYDVKMKEKGDIPEGYSVSREKKERFSLILESASTNQTSMYLCASSRLNSPNEQFFGPGTRLTVL.

The chain employs TRBV21-1 and TRBJ1-2; TRBD1 is the table's D call and was not checked against the DNA. TRBV21-1 is a pseudogene locus. CDR3 length: 15 residues. The CDR3 region is CASSKQGADEVGYTF. The CDR3 bases are TGTGCCAGCAGCAAGCAGGGGGCGGATGAGGTGGGCTACACCTTC.

This clone appeared once. This chain joins TRBV7-9 and TRBJ2-1, with 9 nucleotides matching TRBD2. Germline assignment: CDR1 SEHNR and CDR2 FQNEAQ (reference sequence). Trimming removed 1 base from V and 2 bases from J; junction bases left unmatched: 3. The CDR3 is 16 residues long. Written as DNA, the CDR3 is TGTGCCAGCAGCTTAGTGTCTAGCGGGACCTACAATGAGCAGTTCTTC. It translates to CASSLVSSGTYNEQFF.

A few counts support this clone. The V gene is TRBV29-1, the J gene TRBJ1-3; D perhaps matches TRBD1 (5 bases). This CDR3 comprises 14 residues. CDR1 SQVTM and CDR2 ANQGSEA come from the germline V gene. Deletions cut 6 bases from V and 5 bases from J, with 17 bases between. The CDR3 loop is CSVKTGTYRNTIYF. CDR3 sequence (DNA): TGCAGCGTAAAAACAGGCACCTACAGAAACACCATATATTTT.

This sequence joins TRBV19 and TRBJ1-1; D uncertain. The ends were cut back, 3 bases at V and 4 bases at J, with 18 bases in the middle. Germline V lookup: CDR1 LNHDA, CDR2 SQIVND (reference sequence). This CDR3 has 16 amino acids. The CDR3 is CASSIPGGYSSTEAFF. The CDR3, as DNA: TGTGCCAGTAGTATCCCAGGCGGGTACAGCAGCACTGAAGCTTTCTTT.

The chain has TRBV27 and TRBJ2-7; TRBD2 matches at 9 bases. The germline V gene has CDR1 MNHEY and CDR2 SMNVEV (reference sequence). The trim removed 5 bases at V and 5 bases at J, leaving 4 bases unmatched. The CDR3 runs 13 residues. The CDR3 here is CASSRGRAHEQYF. The CDR3 DNA reads TGTGCCAGCAGTCGCGGGAGGGCCCACGAGCAGTACTTC.

The genes are TRBV6-6 and TRBJ2-3; the D gene is possibly TRBD1 (6 bases). Trimming cost V 0 bases and J 2 bases, with 12 bases left between them. Germline values: CDR1 MNHNY, CDR2 SVGAGI (reference sequence). The CDR3 sequence is 16 residues long. The CDR3 nucleotides read TGTGCCAGCAGTTACTCTCTTCGGGACAACACAGATACGCAGTATTTT. It yields the protein CASSYSLRDNTDTQYF.

The J gene is TRBJ1-1, the V gene TRBV5-1; D might be TRBD1 (6 bases). The germline V gene has CDR1 SGHRS and CDR2 YFSETQ. This CDR3 contains 14 residues. V lost 4 bases and J lost 2, with 12 bases in between. This CDR3 reads CASSAGQTNTEAFF. In DNA form, the CDR3 reads TGCGCCAGCAGCGCCGGACAGACTAACACTGAAGCTTTCTTT.

The rearrangement joins TRBV19 to TRBJ2-1; D may be TRBD2 (6 bases). Looked up from germline, CDR1 is LNHDA and CDR2 is SQIVND (reference sequence). The ends were cut back, 9 bases at V and 6 bases at J, with 18 bases in the middle. This CDR3 region has 14 residues. The CDR3 nucleotides are TGTGCCAGCCTCCCCCGAGGCGGGGCCAATGAGCAGTTCTTC. Residues: CASLPRGGANEQFF.

This chain connects TRBV13 to TRBJ2-3; tentatively, D is TRBD2 (6 bases). The germline CDR1 and CDR2 sequences are PRHDT and FYEKMQ (reference sequence). The V gene lost 5 bases and the J gene lost 7 bases, with 19 bases spanning the gap. CDR3 length: 15 residues. CDR3 amino acids: CASSPEGRRGNTQYF. CDR3 bases: TGTGCCAGCAGCCCCGAGGGGAGGAGGGGAAATACGCAGTATTTT.